The T cell receptor (beta chain) described here comes from a study of cytomegalovirus exposure and HLA in healthy donors. The data were produced by immunoSEQ multiplex PCR, yet TCRdb's version contains in-frame clones alone and is incomplete. This sample yields some 80,000 clones, of which about 96% are seen a single time; under 1.5% belongs to the top ten. Trimming pared 4 bases from V and 3 bases from J, leaving 9 bases between. The CDR3 length is 13 residues. Germline V CDR1 and CDR2: WSHSY, SAAADI. The clonotype was recovered from a woman younger than 30 in good health and CMV-seronegative. What was sequenced was PBMCs. The chain links TRBV10-2 to TRBJ1-2; D remains ambiguous. This CDR3 reads CASSGSFDYGYTF. The CDR3 nucleotides read TGCGCCAGCAGTGGTTCTTTTGACTATGGCTACACCTTC.